A single sample gave rise to the 5 T cell receptor beta chains below, sequenced in a study of long-term antiretroviral therapy in people with HIV. Version v3.0 of the immunoSEQ assay ran at survey level. The assay was immunoSEQ multiplex PCR, and TCRdb's table has in-frame clones only and misses some. The sample has 42,000 or so clones, around 86% seen once. Sequencing was performed on unsorted PBMCs, taken 0.1 years before starting antiretroviral therapy. These receptor sequences come from a woman in her forties or fifties with HIV.

The chain is built from TRBV4-3 and TRBJ1-5, with no clear D. Trimming shortened V by 0 bases and J by 2 bases, and 2 bases separated the two germline ends. The CDR3 has 13 residues. The germline V gene has CDR1 LGHNA and CDR2 YSLEER. The CDR3 DNA sequence: TGCGCCAGCAGCCAAGATGGCAATCAGCCCCAGCATTTT. This codes for CASSQDGNQPQHF.

This rearrangement joins TRBV27 to TRBJ1-5; D is perhaps TRBD1 (5 bases). CDR1 is MNHEY and CDR2 is SMNVEV in the germline V gene (reference sequence). The length of the CDR3 is 17 residues. V was trimmed by 1 base and J by 5 bases, leaving 18 bases between them. DNA for the CDR3: TGTGCCAGCAGTTTATTATCGGGACCGAGTAGAGATCAGCCCCAGCATTTT. Protein: CASSLLSGPSRDQPQHF.

The genes are TRBV4-3 and TRBJ2-7, with 9 bases matching TRBD1. From germline, CDR1 is LGHNA and CDR2 YSLEER. The CDR3 totals 16 residues. The V segment lost 1 base and the J segment 6 bases; nucleotides outside the gene matches: 10. CDR3 loop: CASSQAGTGNRGEQYF. DNA of the CDR3: TGCGCCAGCAGCCAAGCCGGGACAGGGAATCGGGGCGAGCAGTACTTC.

DNA for the CDR3: TGTGCCAGCAGCTTAGGACTAGCGGGCTTCACAGATACGCAGTATTTT. Its translation is CASSLGLAGFTDTQYF. V is TRBV7-2 and J is TRBJ2-3, with 10 bases fitting TRBD2. This CDR3 is built from 16 residues. Germline V CDR1 and CDR2: SGHTA, FQGNSA. V shed 1 base, J shed 2 bases, and the junction held 3 bases outside the gene matches. Full variable domain (missing parts from reference TRBV7-2 and TRBJ2-3): GAGVSQSPSNKVTEKGKDVELRCDPISGHTALYWYRQSLGQGLEFLIYFQGNSAPDKSGLPSDRFSAERTGGSVSTLTIQRTQQEDSAVYLCASSLGLAGFTDTQYFGPGTRLTVL.

The gene calls are TRBV12-5 and TRBJ2-2; no clear D. The V gene's germline CDR1 is LGHNT and CDR2 FRNRAP. The V end lost 7 bases, the J end lost 4 bases, and 7 bases lay between the germline ends. The CDR3 runs to 12 residues. The CDR3: CASDAFTGELFF. DNA of the CDR3: TGTGCTAGTGACGCCTTCACCGGGGAGCTGTTTTTT.